The 32 T cell receptor beta chains below all came from one sample that was sequenced in a study of blood T cell repertoires in COVID-19. Assay: immunoSEQ multiplex PCR; the TCRdb copy retains only in-frame clones and omits some. This table holds 310,000 or so clones, 70% to 90% found once. The sequencing input was PBMCs or T cells enriched from blood (not recorded which). Receptors were obtained from a woman in her 40s who had recovered from COVID-19.

This clone was seen only once. The chain is built from TRBV4-1 and TRBJ2-7; D is perhaps TRBD1 (6 bases). Germline V lookup: CDR1 MGHRA, CDR2 YSYEKL. Between the trimmed V and J ends, which lost 0 bases and 3 bases, there was a span of 15 bases. The CDR3 spans 16 residues. In nucleotides, the CDR3 is TGCGCCAGCAGCCAAGAGAGCGTGGACAGAGGCTACGAGCAGTACTTC. As protein: CASSQESVDRGYEQYF.

The gene calls are TRBV28 and TRBJ2-1; D may be TRBD1 (6 bases). This CDR3 region has 16 residues. CDR1 and CDR2 from the germline V gene are MDHEN and SYDVKM. V dropped 0 bases and J dropped 2 bases, with 11 bases sitting between them. The CDR3 is CASSLWDSVTYNEQFF. The CDR3 DNA follows: TGTGCCAGCAGTTTATGGGACAGCGTAACCTACAATGAGCAGTTCTTC.

This sequence joins TRBV7-2 and TRBJ2-7; a weak D match, TRBD1 (5 bases). Germline-derived CDR1 and CDR2 are SGHTA and FQGNSA. The CDR3 totals 15 residues. The V and J ends lost 1 base and 3 bases respectively, with 13 bases between them. The CDR3 region is CASSLGQGLNYEQYF. The DNA of the CDR3 is TGTGCCAGCAGCTTAGGGCAGGGCCTAAACTACGAGCAGTACTTC.

Turning to this clone: The same CDR3 arises from other DNA sequences in this sample as well. The rearrangement uses TRBV6-5 and TRBJ1-2; 8 bases align to TRBD1. The CDR3 runs to 14 residues. V gave up 2 bases and J gave up 8 bases; unmatched junction bases: 7. The germline V gene has CDR1 MNHEY and CDR2 SVGAGI. CDR3 DNA sequence: TGTGCCAGCAGTTACACGGGCCAGGGGGCGGGCTACACCTTC. Translation: CASSYTGQGAGYTF.

The chain employs TRBV5-4 and TRBJ2-3; 9 nucleotides align to TRBD1. This CDR3 is built from 14 residues. In germline, CDR1 is SGHNT, CDR2 YYREEE (reference sequence). V shed 6 bases and J 4 bases; nucleotides not matched to a gene: 6. The CDR3 loop reads CASNRDRVPDTQYF. DNA for the CDR3: TGTGCCAGCAACCGGGACAGGGTTCCAGATACGCAGTATTTT.

The chain links TRBV3-1 (or the pseudogene TRBV3-2) to TRBJ2-7; maybe TRBD2 (5 bases). V gave up 1 base and J gave up 2 bases, with 9 bases separating them. Germline assignment: CDR1 LGHDT and CDR2 YNNKEL (reference sequence). The CDR3 is 14 amino acids. Here the CDR3 reads CASSQGRAPYEQYF. The CDR3 nucleotides read TGTGCCAGCAGCCAAGGGCGGGCTCCCTACGAGCAGTACTTC.

This clone was detected only a few times. V gene TRBV6-2 or TRBV6-3 combines with J gene TRBJ2-4, with 10 bases that match TRBD2. Trimming removed 5 bases from V and 3 bases from J; junction bases left unmatched: 7. This CDR3 region has 16 residues. CDR1 is MNHEY and CDR2 is SVGEGT in the germline V gene. CDR3 region: CASSSGRAGDKNIQYF. The CDR3 DNA is TGTGCCAGCAGTAGCGGGAGGGCAGGAGACAAAAACATTCAGTACTTC.

The V gene is TRBV12-3 or TRBV12-4, the J gene TRBJ2-1, with D maybe TRBD1 (5 bases). CDR3 length: 13 residues. V lost 7 bases and J lost 3, with 10 bases in between. CDR3 region: CASTLTVYNEQFF. As DNA, the CDR3 is TGTGCCAGCACCTTGACAGTCTACAATGAGCAGTTCTTC.

This clone has only a few counts. The rearrangement uses TRBV19 and TRBJ2-7, with D perhaps TRBD1 (6 bases). Deletions cut 4 bases from V and 2 bases from J, with 12 bases between. This CDR3 spans 14 amino acids. From germline, CDR1 is LNHDA and CDR2 SQIVND (reference sequence). CDR3 DNA: TGTGCCAGTAGTAGCCAGGGACACACCTACGAGCAGTACTTC. Amino acid sequence: CASSSQGHTYEQYF.

This clone was detected only once. The V and J genes are TRBV20-1 and TRBJ2-3; D is unclear. This CDR3 comprises 14 residues. CDR1 and CDR2 (germline): DFQATT, SNEGSKA (reference sequence). V lost 3 bases to trimming and J lost 2 bases, with 12 bases between them. The CDR3 loop reads CSASFYRSTDTQYF. The CDR3 bases are TGCAGTGCTAGTTTTTACAGATCCACAGATACGCAGTATTTT.

The gene calls are TRBV6-2 or TRBV6-3 and TRBJ2-1; D call uncertain. The CDR3 spans 12 residues. V lost 5 bases and J lost 5, with 7 bases in between. CDR1 and CDR2 (germline): MNHEY, SVGEGT. The CDR3 reads CASSPNHNEQFF. DNA for the CDR3: TGTGCCAGCAGTCCCAATCACAATGAGCAGTTCTTC.

This clone was counted between two and nine times. The chain combines TRBV28 with TRBJ1-3; D uncertain. From germline, CDR1 is MDHEN and CDR2 SYDVKM. This CDR3 spans 14 amino acids. V was shortened by 3 bases and J by 0 bases, with 6 bases between the two germline ends. CDR3 region: CASSFYSSGNTIYF. The CDR3 coding sequence is TGTGCCAGCAGTTTCTACAGCTCTGGAAACACCATATATTTT.

This sequence joins TRBV6-2 or TRBV6-3 and TRBJ2-2; TRBD2 agrees at 8 bases. V lost 2 bases to trimming and J lost 6 bases; unmatched junction nucleotides: 2. The CDR3 contains 14 residues. CDR1 is MNHEY, CDR2 SVGEGT, per germline. CDR3 sequence reads: CASSYRGGPGELFF. CDR3 DNA sequence: TGTGCCAGCAGTTACCGGGGGGGGCCCGGGGAGCTGTTTTTT.

This clone appeared a single time. The V call is TRBV6-2 or TRBV6-3, the J call TRBJ2-2; D perhaps matches TRBD1 (6 bases). Germline V lookup: CDR1 MNHEY, CDR2 SVGEGT. The CDR3 totals 16 residues. V lost 2 bases and J lost 1, with 11 bases in between. CDR3 sequence (DNA): TGTGCCAGCAGTTACCCTCCGGGACAGAACACCGGGGAGCTGTTTTTT. Encoded protein: CASSYPPGQNTGELFF.

This chain links TRBV2 with TRBJ2-5; TRBD2 is a possible D gene (5 bases). The V end was cut by 8 bases, the J end by 1 base, with 8 bases between. Germline CDR1 is SNHLY and CDR2 is FYNNEI. The CDR3 length is 12 residues. The CDR3 DNA reads as TGTGCCAGCCTGCGGGTCCAAGAGACCCAGTACTTC. Translation: CASLRVQETQYF.

The rearrangement uses TRBV28 and TRBJ2-5; the D gene is possibly TRBD2 (5 bases). V was pared by 4 bases and J by 2 bases, with 14 bases between. The CDR3 is made up of 15 amino acids. Germline lookup yields CDR1 MDHEN and CDR2 SYDVKM. The CDR3 loop reads CASSSAGGGQETQYF. The DNA for the CDR3 is TGTGCCAGCAGTTCGGCGGGCGGCGGTCAAGAGACCCAGTACTTC.

This clone was detected only a few times. Distinct nucleotide sequences in the sample also encode this CDR3. The chain recombines TRBV7-9 with TRBJ2-7; D is unclear. The CDR3 length is 12 residues. In germline, CDR1 is SEHNR, CDR2 FQNEAQ (reference sequence). Trimming removed 5 bases from V and 2 bases from J, with 7 bases in between. The CDR3 DNA sequence: TGTGCCAGCAGCCCAGGCCCCTACGAGCAGTACTTC. Protein: CASSPGPYEQYF. The whole variable domain, remainder taken from reference TRBV7-9 and TRBJ2-7, is DTGVSQNPRHKITKRGQNVTFRCDPISEHNRLYWYRQTLGQGPEFLTYFQNEAQLEKSRLLSDRFSAERPKGSFSTLEIQRTEQGDSAMYLCASSPGPYEQYFGPGTRLTVT.

The chain has TRBV24-1 and TRBJ2-5; 9 positions agree with TRBD2. Trimming cost V 4 bases and J 4 bases; bases outside gene matches: 12. CDR1 is KGHDR, CDR2 SFDVKD, per germline. The CDR3 spans 17 residues. CDR3 sequence reads: CATSDLGGAGGLETQYF. CDR3 DNA: TGTGCCACCAGTGACCTCGGAGGGGCGGGAGGGCTAGAGACCCAGTACTTC.

This chain connects TRBV28 to TRBJ2-1; TRBD1 agrees at 8 bases. The length of the CDR3 is 14 residues. Looked up from germline, CDR1 is MDHEN and CDR2 is SYDVKM. The V gene end was trimmed by 4 bases and the J gene end by 9 bases; junction bases not matched to a gene: 8. The chain's CDR3 is CASSSWTGPIEQFF. CDR3 DNA: TGTGCCAGCAGTTCCTGGACAGGGCCGATTGAGCAGTTCTTC.

CDR3 in amino acids: CASSMGVGGEQFF. The CDR3 bases are TGTGCCAGCAGCATGGGGGTGGGAGGTGAGCAGTTCTTC. The chain joins TRBV7-8 to TRBJ2-1; tentative D call: TRBD2 (6 bases). The V and J ends lost 5 bases and 9 bases respectively, with 14 bases between them. Germline V gene lookup returns CDR1 SGHVS and CDR2 FQNEAQ. CDR3 size: 13 residues.

The table lists this clone with a count of one. CDR3 amino acids: CASSQDRANSPLHF. CDR3 sequence (DNA): TGTGCCAGCTCACAGGACAGGGCTAATTCACCCCTCCACTTT. The chain is built from TRBV18 and TRBJ1-6, with 8 bases fitting TRBD1. The CDR3 loop spans 14 amino acids. Germline V lookup: CDR1 KGHSH, CDR2 LQKENI. V lost 4 bases and J lost 6; bases outside the gene matches: 2.

A single count supports this clone. CDR3 nucleotides: TGTGCCAGCATCCTAGCGGGGGGCTCCTACAATGAGCAGTTCTTC. Amino acid sequence: CASILAGGSYNEQFF. The chain employs TRBV28 and TRBJ2-1; 11 bases map to TRBD2. Trimming at V came to 7 bases and at J to 0 bases, leaving 2 bases not matched to a gene. CDR1 and CDR2 (germline): MDHEN, SYDVKM. The CDR3 length is 15 residues.

The rearrangement links TRBV7-2 to TRBJ2-2; D unclear. Per the germline V gene, CDR1 is SGHTA and CDR2 is FQGNSA. The V and J ends lost 1 base and 11 bases respectively, with 8 bases between them. The CDR3 has 12 residues. CDR3 loop: CASSLVLSELFF. CDR3 bases: TGTGCCAGCAGCTTAGTACTCTCCGAGCTGTTTTTT. Full variable domain (outside the CDR3, taken from reference TRBV7-2 and TRBJ2-2): GAGVSQSPSNKVTEKGKDVELRCDPISGHTALYWYRQSLGQGLEFLIYFQGNSAPDKSGLPSDRFSAERTGGSVSTLTIQRTQQEDSAVYLCASSLVLSELFFGEGSRLTVL.

The chain is built from TRBV5-1 and TRBJ2-2; maybe TRBD1 (5 bases). This CDR3 is built from 16 residues. The V and J ends lost 1 base and 2 bases respectively, with 12 bases between them. In germline, CDR1 is SGHRS, CDR2 YFSETQ. The CDR3, as DNA: TGCGCCAGCAGCTTGAGGCAGGGAAGAAACACCGGGGAGCTGTTTTTT. Translated, it gives CASSLRQGRNTGELFF.

This rearrangement joins TRBV6-5 to TRBJ1-2; possibly TRBD1 for D (6 bases). Germline V gene lookup returns CDR1 MNHEY and CDR2 SVGAGI. This CDR3 has 11 amino acids. Trimming cost V 8 bases and J 7 bases, with 11 bases left between them. The CDR3 DNA reads as TGTGCCAGCGCAGGGGTAGGTGGCTACACCTTC. Residues: CASAGVGGYTF.

This clone was observed a few times. This chain connects TRBV27 to TRBJ2-1; TRBD2 agrees at 7 bases. Germline lookup yields CDR1 MNHEY and CDR2 SMNVEV (reference sequence). Trimming cost V 3 bases and J 3 bases; bases outside gene matches: 2. The CDR3 has 14 amino acids. The chain's CDR3 is CASSLGLHYNEQFF. CDR3 nucleotides: TGTGCCAGCAGTTTGGGACTACACTACAATGAGCAGTTCTTC.

The V call is TRBV3-1 (or the pseudogene TRBV3-2), the J call TRBJ1-4, with D possibly being TRBD1 (6 bases). This CDR3 contains 14 residues. CDR1 is LGHDT and CDR2 is YNNKEL in the germline V gene (reference sequence). The V gene lost 4 bases and the J gene lost 8 bases, with 14 bases spanning the gap. DNA for the CDR3: TGTGCCAGCAGCCCGAATACAGGGTCCGAAAAACTGTTTTTT. It translates to CASSPNTGSEKLFF.

On this clone itself: One end of the junction is discordant with germline, which a read error may explain. This chain uses TRBV3-1 (or the pseudogene TRBV3-2) with TRBJ2-5; TRBD2 matches at 7 bases. This CDR3 contains 11 residues. The germline CDR1 and CDR2 sequences are LGHDT and YNNKEL (reference sequence). CDR3: CASSTAGVPNF. As DNA, the CDR3 is TGTGCCAGCAGTACTGCGGGGGTCCCCAACTTC.

This chain joins TRBV5-4 and TRBJ2-7, with 9 bases lining up with TRBD2. J lost 11 bases, V lost 2 bases, and 8 bases had no gene match. The CDR3 loop spans 13 amino acids. CDR1 and CDR2 from the germline V gene are SGHNT and YYREEE (reference sequence). CDR3 in amino acids: CASSFGGASGEYF. Written as DNA, the CDR3 is TGTGCCAGCAGCTTTGGGGGGGCTAGCGGGGAGTACTTC.

The genes are TRBV18 and TRBJ2-1; 10 nucleotides match TRBD2. Germline CDR1 and CDR2: KGHSH and LQKENI. The CDR3 loop spans 16 amino acids. V lost 3 bases, J lost 9 bases, and 11 bases stayed unmatched. CDR3 sequence (DNA): TGTGCCAGCTCACCGCTAGCGGGAGCTCGTACGGGTGAGCAGTTCTTC. Residues: CASSPLAGARTGEQFF.

The CDR3 protein is CASSQETGAYNEQFF. CDR3 coding DNA: TGTGCCAGCTCCCAGGAAACCGGGGCCTACAATGAGCAGTTCTTC. The chain is built from TRBV18 and TRBJ2-1, with a possible D match to TRBD2 (5 bases). V shed 6 bases and J shed 2 bases, with 14 bases lying between them. Per germline, CDR1 KGHSH and CDR2 LQKENI. The CDR3 contains 15 residues.

The gene calls are TRBV6-1 and TRBJ1-5; 7 bases agree with TRBD1. J gave up 4 bases and V 3 bases, and 6 bases lay outside the gene matches. The CDR3 runs to 15 residues. CDR1 MNHNS and CDR2 SASEGT come from the germline V gene. The CDR3 DNA follows: TGTGCCAGCAGTGACGCGGCAGGGGGAAATCAGCCCCAGCATTTT. It yields the protein CASSDAAGGNQPQHF.